Described below is a single T cell receptor beta chain sequence and its context. Its antigen is unknown. Base qualities are not at hand, and no much larger clone is one base apart. Other DNA sequences within the sample encode an identical CDR3. This specimen comes from a study of beta chain features in type 1 diabetes (dated by TCRdb to 2017 to 2018). Background on the whole study: Mean age, gender distribution, total cell number and subset yield did not differ between patients and healthy donors. Across all samples, around 99 million sorted cells were examined, and cell number per subset correlated strongly with RNA yield. The study compared TCRB repertoires of sorted circulating CD4+ T cell subsets between recently diagnosed type 1 diabetes patients and matched healthy donors. Naive and central memory subsets were obtained from all 30 or so donors, but regulatory and stem cell-like memory subsets were isolated from only 8 patients and roughly eight healthy donors.

Each donor gave one peripheral blood draw, roughly 120 mL on average, collected into heparinised tubes. A BD FACSAria II and a panel including CD45RO, CCR7, CD25, CD127, CD95 and CD27 were used to sort naive, central memory, regulatory and stem cell-like memory CD4+ T cells. A purity above 98% was achieved for all sorted populations. PBMCs were separated immediately by Lymphoprep density gradient centrifugation and were stained directly, without being cultured. So that batch effects would be minimized, each experiment stained and sorted samples in pairs, pairing one healthy donor with one patient. V and J lose 3 bases and 7 bases, and a span of 3 bases separates them. For CDR1 and CDR2, the germline V gene lists MDHEN and SYDVKM. There are 11 amino acids in the CDR3, from cysteine to phenylalanine inclusive. Just CDR3 DNA is preserved here, 33 bases in frame from base 1. Study-level results and caveats: At VDJ recombination sites, patients with type 1 diabetes made fewer insertions and deleted more nucleotides, a pattern implying thymic rearrangement abnormalities. A moderate but significant shortening of TCRB CDR3 length was observed in type 1 diabetes patients in all four CD4+ subsets. Naive, central memory and regulatory TCRB repertoires appeared more similar among patients than among healthy donors. Because cDNA was sequenced instead of genomic DNA, highly expressing activated cells could be over-represented, though the groups showed no difference in activation or CD3 levels. Because the HLA sub-analyses included only small numbers of individuals, any influence of HLA type on TCRB rearrangement was left unresolved. PCR might favor shorter templates, but patient and control samples were amplified and corrected together, so any skew would affect both groups equally.

The entire amount of isolated RNA was reverse transcribed using the High Capacity cDNA Reverse Transcription Kit, so the sequenced TCRB transcripts were expressed ones. Naive, central memory and regulatory T cell samples underwent deep immunoSEQ sequencing, averaging about 3.57 million total reads per sample. Sorted cells were lysed in RLT buffer, and RNA was extracted using DNase-treated RNeasy Micro or Mini kits according to cell number. Each cell subset was processed on its own to prevent cross-contamination, while patient and healthy donor samples were processed together. TCRB sequences were amplified from cDNA with the immunoSEQ multiplex PCR, producing 87-bp fragments spanning the CDR3 region. Sequencing of the amplicons was performed on the Illumina HiSeq platform. The published analysis was carried out like this. PCR bias was computationally corrected using synthetic template baselines, reads within Hamming distance 2 were collapsed, and singletons that could not be merged were discarded. Reads were aligned against IMGT so that V, D and J genes, CDR3 length and insertions or deletions at six rearrangement sites could be assigned. Within each subset, clonotype counts were normalized to sorted cell number, and only after that were true diversity and Gini coefficients computed with the tcR R package. Repertoire sharing was quantified using the overlap coefficient calculated on TCRB nucleotide sequences. Out-of-frame TCRB sequences from naive cells were analyzed as a proxy for the pre-selection repertoire. TCRdb holds this immuneACCESS table with in-frame rearrangements only. Some clones are missing; in checked studies, unresolved V genes explain under half, and the rest has no known cause. The DNA was the basis for D and trimming; V, J and clone size are from that table. Counted in this sample were about 450,000 clones; about an eighth of them appeared once. The ten largest clones represent approximately 0.05% of the sample.

Sequenced sample: naive CD4+ T cells from blood. What the cell subset or site label conveys for this sample: true naive CD4+ T cells. This receptor was identified in a woman younger than 30 in good health. The V and J segments used are TRBV28 and TRBJ1-4; the D gene assignment is ambiguous. The DNA is TGTGCCAGCAGTTTGGGTGAAAAACTGTTTTTT. Its amino acids are CASSLGEKLFF.